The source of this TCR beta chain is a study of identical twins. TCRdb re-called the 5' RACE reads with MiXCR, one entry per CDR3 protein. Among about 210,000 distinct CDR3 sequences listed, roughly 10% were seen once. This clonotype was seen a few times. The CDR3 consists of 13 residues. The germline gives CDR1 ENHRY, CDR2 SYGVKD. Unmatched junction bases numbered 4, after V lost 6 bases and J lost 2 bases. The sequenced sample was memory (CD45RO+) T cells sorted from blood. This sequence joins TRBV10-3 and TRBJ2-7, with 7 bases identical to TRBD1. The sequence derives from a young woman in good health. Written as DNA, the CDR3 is TGTGCCATCAGGCCGGGACAGACCTACGAGCAGTACTTC. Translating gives CAIRPGQTYEQYF.